Shown below are 16 T cell receptor beta chains from a single sample sequenced in a study of cytomegalovirus exposure and HLA in healthy donors. With 60 Vbeta and 13 Jbeta primers, the PCR was carried out. Clones were sequenced by immunoSEQ multiplex PCR, and TCRdb holds only the in-frame ones, with some missing. The repertoire includes around 130,000 clones, 70% to 90% of them detected once, and 1.5% to 2% sits in the top ten. The sequencing input was PBMCs. The source is a boy between 5 and 17 years old in good health and CMV-seronegative.

This clone was recorded a few times. V is TRBV15 and J is TRBJ1-2; TRBD1 matches 9 bases. Trimming removed 0 bases from V and 8 bases from J; junction bases left unmatched: 10. Germline lookup yields CDR1 LNHNV and CDR2 YYDKDF (reference sequence). The CDR3 sequence is 16 residues long. The CDR3 sequence is CATSRDLGTGQQGYTF. CDR3 DNA: TGTGCCACCAGCAGAGATTTAGGGACAGGGCAACAGGGCTACACCTTC. The complete variable domain, with remaining parts taken from reference TRBV15 and TRBJ1-2, reads DAMVIQNPRYQVTQFGKPVTLSCSQTLNHNVMYWYQQKSSQAPKLLFHYYDKDFNNEADTPDNFQSRRPNTSFCFLDIRSPGLGDTAMYLCATSRDLGTGQQGYTFGSGTRLTVV.

The rearrangement uses TRBV5-6 and TRBJ2-2; 7 bases are a match to TRBD1. The V gene's germline CDR1 is SGHDT and CDR2 YYEEEE. This CDR3 has 17 amino acids. The junction had 11 bases not matched to a gene; V was cut back by 4 bases and J by 2 bases. CDR3 sequence: CASSLHRGQSNTGELFF. The CDR3 region has the DNA TGTGCCAGCAGCCTACACAGGGGCCAATCTAACACCGGGGAGCTGTTTTTT. The whole variable domain, filled in from reference TRBV5-6 and TRBJ2-2, reads DAGVTQSPTHLIKTRGQQVTLRCSPKSGHDTVSWYQQALGQGPQFIFQYYEEEERQRGNFPDRFSGHQFPNYSSELNVNALLLGDSALYLCASSLHRGQSNTGELFFGEGSRLTVL.

The CDR3 bases are TGCGCCAGCGGGACAGAGATCAATGAGCAGTTCTTC. It yields the protein CASGTEINEQFF. The chain uses TRBV10-1 and TRBJ2-1; 7 nucleotides line up with TRBD1. This CDR3 has 12 residues. V trimming: 8 bases; J trimming: 6 bases; junction bases outside the gene matches: 4. The germline V gene has CDR1 WNHNN and CDR2 SYGVQD (reference sequence).

The rearrangement joins TRBV28 to TRBJ2-1, with TRBD1 as a possible D gene (6 bases). The ends were cut back, 7 bases at V and 0 bases at J, with 13 bases in the middle. The CDR3 covers 15 residues. Germline V gene sequence: CDR1 MDHEN, CDR2 SYDVKM. DNA for the CDR3: TGTGCCAGCAATAAGGACAGAGGCTCCTACAATGAGCAGTTCTTC. This gives the protein CASNKDRGSYNEQFF. The entire variable domain, with the rest obtained from reference TRBV28 and TRBJ2-1, is as follows: DVKVTQSSRYLVKRTGEKVFLECVQDMDHENMFWYRQDPGLGLRLIYFSYDVKMKEKGDIPEGYSVSREKKERFSLILESASTNQTSMYLCASNKDRGSYNEQFFGPGTRLTVL.

The CDR3 reads CASSLLAYGYTF. CDR3 nucleotides: TGTGCCAGCAGCCTCCTCGCGTATGGCTACACCTTC. The rearrangement links TRBV7-9 to TRBJ1-2; D is unclear. The CDR3 consists of 12 residues. With 5 bases removed from V and 5 bases from J, the gap between germline ends came to 9 bases. Germline-derived CDR1 and CDR2 are SEHNR and FQNEAQ (reference sequence).

The gene calls are TRBV9 and TRBJ2-7; 8 nucleotides agree with TRBD2. CDR1 and CDR2 from the germline V gene are SGDLS and YYNGEE. The CDR3 loop spans 15 amino acids. The V segment lost 0 bases and the J segment 2 bases; nucleotides outside the gene matches: 4. The CDR3 DNA is TGTGCCAGCAGCGTAGGAGATAGCGGGGCCTACGAGCAGTACTTC. Protein sequence: CASSVGDSGAYEQYF.

This clone was detected only a few times. The chain carries TRBV13 and TRBJ2-5, with a weak D call TRBD2 (6 bases). The CDR3 has 14 amino acids. CDR1 and CDR2 from the germline V gene are PRHDT and FYEKMQ (reference sequence). V gave up 1 base and J gave up 2 bases, with 8 bases separating them. CDR3 sequence reads: CASSLARGQETQYF. DNA for the CDR3: TGTGCCAGCAGCTTAGCACGGGGGCAAGAGACCCAGTACTTC.

The J gene is TRBJ1-4, the V gene TRBV6-6; 10 bases agree with TRBD1. J lost 1 base, V lost 8 bases, and 1 base had no gene match. Per the germline V gene, CDR1 is MNHNY and CDR2 is SVGAGI (reference sequence). The CDR3 consists of 14 residues. The CDR3 DNA follows: TGTGCCAGCGGGACAGGGGTAACTAATGAAAAACTGTTTTTT. It is translated as CASGTGVTNEKLFF.

The rearrangement links TRBV7-9 to TRBJ2-2; D remains ambiguous. CDR1 SEHNR and CDR2 FQNEAQ come from the germline V gene (reference sequence). Trimming removed 3 bases from V and 7 bases from J, with 9 bases in between. The CDR3 covers 13 residues. The DNA for the CDR3 is TGTGCCAGCAGCTTCGGCGGTAGCGGGGAGCTGTTTTTT. This gives the protein CASSFGGSGELFF.

This chain uses TRBV6-1 with TRBJ1-3, with D hard to call. The length of the CDR3 is 11 residues. V dropped 3 bases and J dropped 8 bases, with 5 bases sitting between them. The germline V gene has CDR1 MNHNS and CDR2 SASEGT. The CDR3 reads CASSERDTIYF. The DNA for the CDR3 is TGTGCCAGCAGTGAGAGAGACACCATATATTTT.

The chain is built from TRBV2 and TRBJ1-1; D is perhaps TRBD1 (6 bases). V was shortened by 6 bases and J by 1 base, with 15 bases between the two germline ends. The CDR3 length is 15 residues. CDR1 SNHLY and CDR2 FYNNEI come from the germline V gene. In DNA form, the CDR3 reads TGTGCCAGCAGCCCCTCCGGGACACCGAACACTGAAGCTTTCTTT. Amino acid sequence: CASSPSGTPNTEAFF.

The J gene is TRBJ2-5, the V gene TRBV4-1, with a tentative D call TRBD2 (5 bases). Germline CDR1 MGHRA, CDR2 YSYEKL. CDR3 length: 17 amino acids. V lost 1 base and J 4 bases, leaving 19 bases between the germline ends. CDR3 nucleotide sequence: TGCGCCAGCAGCCAAGCCCGCCGGATAGCACTAGGAGAGACCCAGTACTTC. Its translation: CASSQARRIALGETQYF.

The chain links TRBV4-1 to TRBJ2-7; 7 bases are shared with TRBD2. With 0 bases clipped from V and 3 bases from J, the junction kept 5 bases outside the gene matches. Germline CDR1 reads MGHRA; CDR2 reads YSYEKL. The length of the CDR3 is 15 residues. CDR3 DNA sequence: TGCGCCAGCAGCCAAGAGAAGGGCGGGGGCTACGAGCAGTACTTC. This translates into CASSQEKGGGYEQYF.

This chain links TRBV25-1 with TRBJ2-5; no firm D call. The J call may be wrong; the DNA end is better matched by TRBJ2-7. In germline, CDR1 is MGHDK, CDR2 SYGVNS. The CDR3 sequence is 11 residues long. CDR3 sequence: CASSASYEQYF. In DNA, the CDR3 is TGTGCCAGCAGTGCTAGCTACGAGCAGTACTTC.

This clone occurred a few times. V and J are TRBV2 and TRBJ2-7; 7 nucleotides line up with TRBD2. This CDR3 has 14 amino acids. Per germline, CDR1 SNHLY and CDR2 FYNNEI. The V gene end was trimmed by 4 bases and the J gene end by 4 bases; junction bases not matched to a gene: 7. The CDR3 loop is CASSAEGGRYEQYF. For the CDR3, the DNA is TGTGCCAGCAGTGCAGAAGGCGGGAGATACGAGCAGTACTTC. Supplemented by reference TRBV2 and TRBJ2-7, the full variable domain reads EPEVTQTPSHQVTQMGQEVILRCVPISNHLYFYWYRQILGQKVEFLVSFYNNEISEKSEIFDDQFSVERPDGSNFTLKIRSTKLEDSAMYFCASSAEGGRYEQYFGPGTRLTVT.

The V gene is TRBV4-2, the J gene TRBJ2-1, with D uncertain. CDR1 is LGHNA and CDR2 is YNFKEQ in the germline V gene. Trimming removed 3 bases from V and 5 bases from J, with 5 bases in between. The CDR3 has 12 amino acids. CDR3 DNA sequence: TGTGCCAGCAGCCAGGCCCACAATGAGCAGTTCTTC. Its protein is CASSQAHNEQFF.